The 17 T cell receptor beta chains below all came from one sample that was sequenced in a study of T cells in Graves' hyperthyroidism and ophthalmopathy. Researchers took RNA transcripts and amplified the TCR beta CDR3 regions from them. With the HTBI primer set, the TCR CDR3 went through a first round of RT-PCR. Each CDR3 protein is one row after TCRdb ran MiXCR on the multiplex PCR reads. The table records about 360,000 distinct CDR3 sequences, roughly 25% of them present only once. The sequencing input was blood. Receptor source: a man aged 50 to 59 with Graves' hyperthyroidism.

The sample holds a few counts of this clonotype. This chain joins TRBV12-3 or TRBV12-4 and TRBJ1-3; 7 bases match TRBD1. Germline trimming cut 6 bases from V and 8 bases from J; bases unmatched to any gene: 10. CDR3 size: 14 residues. The CDR3 DNA is TGTGCCAGCAGCCACAGGGGAATACTATACACCATATATTTT. As protein: CASSHRGILYTIYF.

The rearrangement joins TRBV5-1 to TRBJ1-4; 7 bases line up with TRBD1. Germline CDR1 SGHRS, CDR2 YFSETQ. Trimming removed 8 bases from V and 12 bases from J; junction bases left unmatched: 19. This CDR3 region has 15 residues. The CDR3 nucleotides are TGCGCCAGTACGCCGGGACAGACTTCTGCGGAGGAACTGTTTTTT. This translates into CASTPGQTSAEELFF.

Ten or more counts support this clonotype. The CDR3 spells CASSLARQLYEQYF. CDR3 nucleotides: TGTGCCAGCAGCTTAGCCCGCCAACTCTACGAGCAGTACTTC. This sequence joins TRBV11-2 and TRBJ2-7; D gene uncertain. Trimming pared 1 base from V and 3 bases from J, leaving 10 bases between. The CDR3 has 14 residues. Per germline, CDR1 SGHAT and CDR2 FQNNGV.

This clonotype occurred a few times. The chain recombines TRBV6-1 with TRBJ2-7; D is unclear. This CDR3 has 16 residues. Trimming removed 0 bases from V and 2 bases from J, with 14 bases in between. From germline, CDR1 is MNHNS and CDR2 SASEGT. The CDR3 reads CASSEALHRPAYEQYF. The CDR3, as DNA: TGTGCCAGCAGTGAAGCGCTTCATCGGCCGGCCTACGAGCAGTACTTC.

This clonotype came up a few times. The chain links TRBV12-3 or TRBV12-4 to TRBJ2-1; 12 nucleotides line up with TRBD2. The CDR3 is 18 residues long. J gave up 4 bases and V 5 bases, and 12 bases lay outside the gene matches. CDR3 loop: CASSPRLAGDPVYNEQFF. The CDR3 region has the DNA TGTGCCAGCAGTCCAAGACTAGCGGGAGATCCGGTATACAATGAGCAGTTCTTC.

This chain connects TRBV4-1 to TRBJ2-7, with 11 nucleotides matching TRBD2. CDR1 and CDR2 from the germline V gene are MGHRA and YSYEKL. J lost 2 bases, V lost 5 bases, and 2 bases had no gene match. The CDR3 length is 14 residues. CDR3 nucleotide sequence: TGCGCCAGCAGCGGTAGCGGGAGGGCCTACGAGCAGTACTTC. Translated: CASSGSGRAYEQYF.

This clonotype was recorded at least ten times. This chain uses TRBV3-1 with TRBJ1-6; D remains ambiguous. The CDR3 spans 13 residues. Germline V CDR1 and CDR2: LGHDT, YNNKEL (reference sequence). The V gene lost 4 bases and the J gene lost 10 bases, with 11 bases spanning the gap. The CDR3 bases are TGTGCCAGCAGCCCGAGGCCGGGGTCACCCCTCCACTTT. This encodes CASSPRPGSPLHF. Complete variable domain (other parts from reference TRBV3-1 and TRBJ1-6): DTAVSQTPKYLVTQMGNDKSIKCEQNLGHDTMYWYKQDSKKFLKIMFSYNNKELIINETVPNRFSPKSPDKAHLNLHINSLELGDSAVYFCASSPRPGSPLHFGNGTRLTVT.

This clonotype has a handful of counts. The chain combines TRBV19 with TRBJ2-3; 11 bases are a match to TRBD2. Trimming removed 6 bases from V and 3 bases from J; junction bases left unmatched: 8. Germline V gives CDR1 LNHDA, CDR2 SQIVND (reference sequence). The CDR3 contains 16 residues. CDR3 loop: CASSILAGVGTDTQYF. The CDR3 coding sequence is TGTGCCAGTAGCATACTAGCGGGAGTCGGGACAGATACGCAGTATTTT. Full variable domain (rest looked up from reference TRBV19 and TRBJ2-3): DGGITQSPKYLFRKEGQNVTLSCEQNLNHDAMYWYRQDPGQGLRLIYYSQIVNDFQKGDIAEGYSVSREKKESFPLTVTSAQKNPTAFYLCASSILAGVGTDTQYFGPGTRLTVL.

The rearrangement joins TRBV5-1 to TRBJ2-2; 7 nucleotides line up with TRBD2. Germline V gene data show CDR1 as SGHRS and CDR2 as YFSETQ. The trim removed 5 bases at V and 0 bases at J, leaving 7 bases unmatched. CDR3 length equals 16 residues. The CDR3 reads CASRLSGTTNTGELFF. CDR3 in DNA: TGCGCCAGCAGGCTTTCCGGGACTACGAACACCGGGGAGCTGTTTTTT.

The rearrangement links TRBV28 to TRBJ1-5; tentatively, D is TRBD1 (5 bases). V lost 4 bases and J 7 bases, leaving 14 bases between the germline ends. Germline CDR1 MDHEN, CDR2 SYDVKM. The CDR3 contains 14 residues. This CDR3 reads CASSWAGTGQPQHF. In DNA form, the CDR3 reads TGTGCCAGCAGTTGGGCCGGGACGGGACAGCCCCAGCATTTT.

This clonotype was detected many times. This chain uses TRBV28 with TRBJ2-5, with D maybe TRBD2 (5 bases). Between the trimmed V and J ends, which lost 3 bases and 1 base, there was a span of 9 bases. The CDR3 covers 14 residues. Looked up from germline, CDR1 is MDHEN and CDR2 is SYDVKM. The CDR3 nucleotides read TGTGCCAGCAGTTTCAGCGGAACCCAAGAGACCCAGTACTTC. Protein: CASSFSGTQETQYF.

This clonotype has ten or more counts. V usage is TRBV7-9 and J usage is TRBJ1-5; possible D gene TRBD1, 6 bases. V was cut by 0 bases and J by 6 bases, with 9 bases left in between. The CDR3 is 14 residues long. Germline values: CDR1 SEHNR, CDR2 FQNEAQ (reference sequence). CDR3 nucleotides: TGTGCCAGCAGCTTAGCGGGGGCCGGTCAGCCCCAGCATTTT. It translates to CASSLAGAGQPQHF.

The table lists this clonotype with many counts. The chain is built from TRBV12-3 or TRBV12-4 and TRBJ2-1; TRBD2 matches 13 bases. CDR3 length: 18 amino acids. V dropped 6 bases and J dropped 1; count of bases not matched to a gene: 9. The CDR3 is CASRGTSGAWRSYNEQFF. Written as DNA, the CDR3 is TGTGCCAGCAGAGGGACTAGCGGGGCCTGGCGGTCCTACAATGAGCAGTTCTTC.

The rearrangement uses TRBV27 and TRBJ1-2, with D possibly TRBD1 on 6 matching bases. Germline V gives CDR1 MNHEY, CDR2 SMNVEV (reference sequence). Deletions cut 6 bases from V and 8 bases from J, with 16 bases between. The CDR3 has 13 residues. The DNA for the CDR3 is TGTGCCAGCAGCCTAAAGGGGGGATGGGGCTACACCTTC. It is translated as CASSLKGGWGYTF.

The rearrangement uses TRBV27 and TRBJ2-7, with 9 bases matching TRBD1. Per germline, CDR1 MNHEY and CDR2 SMNVEV (reference sequence). The CDR3 extends over 15 amino acids. V shed 5 bases, J shed 2 bases, and the junction held 7 bases outside the gene matches. As DNA, the CDR3 is TGTGCCAGCAGTATAAAAACAGGGGGCCCCTACGAGCAGTACTTC. The encoded protein is CASSIKTGGPYEQYF.

The V and J genes are TRBV27 and TRBJ1-4; the D gene is possibly TRBD1 (5 bases). This CDR3 is built from 15 residues. Trimming removed 6 bases at V and 5 bases at J, with 16 bases between. Looked up from germline, CDR1 is MNHEY and CDR2 is SMNVEV (reference sequence). The CDR3 reads CASSSPAGGNEKLFF. CDR3 nucleotide sequence: TGTGCCAGCAGCTCCCCCGCGGGGGGGAATGAAAAACTGTTTTTT.

The chain couples TRBV7-9 to TRBJ2-2; D is perhaps TRBD1 (5 bases). This CDR3 has 16 residues. Germline CDR1 reads SEHNR; CDR2 reads FQNEAQ (reference sequence). Trimming took off 2 bases at V and 4 bases at J, with 14 bases between the two ends. The CDR3, as DNA: TGTGCCAGCAGCTTATTGGGGCAAAGAACCACCGGGGAGCTGTTTTTT. Protein product: CASSLLGQRTTGELFF.